The 13 T cell receptor beta chains listed next were all sequenced from one sample in a study of control samples from healthy donors and cancer patients. This table comes from immunoSEQ multiplex PCR, and its TCRdb copy is limited to in-frame clones, with some not included. The sample consists of 71,000 or so clones, just under 90% of them appearing once. The sequenced sample consisted of PBMCs. The receptor set was obtained from a man in his 60s with lung cancer.

V gene TRBV7-9 combines with J gene TRBJ2-1; a weak D match, TRBD1 (5 bases). Trimming cost V 1 base and J 10 bases, with 14 bases left between them. This CDR3 spans 14 amino acids. In germline, CDR1 is SEHNR, CDR2 FQNEAQ (reference sequence). The CDR3 nucleotides are TGTGCCAGCAGCTTAGTGGGGCGTTTAGGCGAGCAGTTCTTC. Protein: CASSLVGRLGEQFF.

This chain links TRBV6-5 with TRBJ2-6; perhaps TRBD2 as D (5 bases). This CDR3 has 15 residues. From germline, CDR1 is MNHEY and CDR2 SVGAGI. Trimming stripped 2 bases from V and 2 bases from J, with 7 bases between. CDR3 residues: CASSYGEPGANVLTF. CDR3 bases: TGTGCCAGCAGTTACGGGGAGCCTGGGGCCAACGTCCTGACTTTC.

The chain recombines TRBV14 with TRBJ2-2; perhaps TRBD2 as D (6 bases). Germline V CDR1 and CDR2: SGHDN, FVKESK. The CDR3 is 21 amino acids. V gave up 3 bases and J gave up 0 bases, with 26 bases separating them. The CDR3 nucleotides read TGTGCCAGCAGCCAGAAGTCCTCTAGGGGACTTCGAATCGCGAACACCGGGGAGCTGTTTTTT. Protein: CASSQKSSRGLRIANTGELFF. Filled out from reference TRBV14 and TRBJ2-2, the complete variable domain reads EAGVTQFPSHSVIEKGQTVTLRCDPISGHDNLYWYRRVMGKEIKFLLHFVKESKQDESGMPNNRFLAERTGGTYSTLKVQPAELEDSGVYFCASSQKSSRGLRIANTGELFFGEGSRLTVL.

Only one count was recorded for this clone. The chain is built from TRBV19 and TRBJ2-5; maybe TRBD2 (7 bases). Germline-derived CDR1 and CDR2 are LNHDA and SQIVND (reference sequence). V was shortened by 1 base and J by 4 bases, with 19 bases between the two germline ends. The CDR3 contains 17 residues. CDR3 nucleotide sequence: TGTGCCAGTAGTATAGGCGGGGGCAGGGGACCGGGAGAGACCCAGTACTTC. It codes for CASSIGGGRGPGETQYF.

The chain couples TRBV5-1 to TRBJ2-3, with D possibly called TRBD1 or TRBD2 (5 bases each). The CDR3 sequence is 15 residues long. Trimming removed 7 bases from V and 0 bases from J, with 15 bases in between. Germline CDR1 and CDR2: SGHRS and YFSETQ. The CDR3 sequence: CASLRDGDSTDTQYF. The CDR3 nucleotides read TGCGCCAGCCTACGAGACGGGGACAGCACAGATACGCAGTATTTT.

The CDR3 loop reads CASSLTRGGHEQFF. The CDR3 DNA reads as TGTGCCAGCAGCTTAACTCGTGGGGGACATGAGCAGTTCTTC. The chain is built from TRBV7-3 and TRBJ2-1; the D gene could be TRBD1 or TRBD2 (5 bases each). Trimming took off 0 bases at V and 8 bases at J, with 11 bases between the two ends. CDR1 SGHTA and CDR2 FQGTGA come from the germline V gene. This CDR3 is 14 amino acids long. The whole variable domain, remainder taken from reference TRBV7-3 and TRBJ2-1, is GAGVSQTPSNKVTEKGKYVELRCDPISGHTALYWYRQSLGQGPEFLIYFQGTGAADDSGLPNDRFFAVRPEGSVSTLKIQRTERGDSAVYLCASSLTRGGHEQFFGPGTRLTVL.

In its sample, this clone was seen a few times. Other DNA sequences in the same sample also yield this CDR3. The chain recombines TRBV4-1 with TRBJ2-1, with D hard to call. From germline, CDR1 is MGHRA and CDR2 YSYEKL. The CDR3 covers 11 residues. Deletions cut 4 bases from V and 5 bases from J, with 3 bases between. DNA of the CDR3: TGCGCCAGCAGCCTAAACAATGAGCAGTTCTTC. Translating it yields CASSLNNEQFF.

The J gene is TRBJ2-2, the V gene TRBV6-5; 7 bases line up with TRBD1. V dropped 7 bases and J dropped 6; count of bases not matched to a gene: 8. The V gene's germline CDR1 is MNHEY and CDR2 SVGAGI. The CDR3 spans 14 residues. CDR3 sequence (DNA): TGTGCCAGCACAACAGGGGATAACGCCGGGGAGCTGTTTTTT. Its translation: CASTTGDNAGELFF.

The chain links TRBV10-3 to TRBJ2-3; D is undetermined. The CDR3 spans 12 residues. Trimming shortened V by 2 bases and J by 6 bases, and 6 bases separated the two germline ends. From germline, CDR1 is ENHRY and CDR2 SYGVKD. The CDR3 loop is CAISEVHDTQYF. CDR3 DNA sequence: TGTGCCATCAGTGAGGTGCACGATACGCAGTATTTT.

The genes are TRBV6-5 and TRBJ2-3; 7 bases agree with TRBD1. The germline V gene has CDR1 MNHEY and CDR2 SVGAGI. After removal of 5 bases from V and 3 bases from J, the junction contained 8 bases not matched to a gene. The CDR3 length is 15 residues. The CDR3 DNA is TGTGCCAGCAGTCAACAGGGGAAGCTGACAGATACGCAGTATTTT. Translated: CASSQQGKLTDTQYF.

The chain has TRBV7-2 and TRBJ2-3; D not resolved. Between the trimmed V and J ends, which lost 4 bases and 0 bases, there was a span of 8 bases. The length of the CDR3 is 14 residues. CDR1 and CDR2 (germline): SGHTA, FQGNSA. For the CDR3, the DNA is TGTGCCAGCAGCTCCCTAACTAGCACAGATACGCAGTATTTT. Its translation: CASSSLTSTDTQYF.

The chain combines TRBV12-3 or TRBV12-4 with TRBJ2-1; maybe TRBD2 (5 bases). The CDR3 loop spans 11 amino acids. Trimming stripped 5 bases from V and 9 bases from J, with 8 bases between. The CDR3 loop is CASSVRGEQFF. The CDR3 nucleotides read TGTGCCAGCAGTGTCCGGGGTGAGCAGTTCTTC.

This clone has more than one count but fewer than ten. The chain is built from TRBV6-5 and TRBJ1-5, with 9 bases aligning to TRBD1. Trimming cost V 2 bases and J 6 bases; bases outside gene matches: 5. The length of the CDR3 is 15 residues. CDR1 and CDR2 (germline): MNHEY, SVGAGI. As DNA, the CDR3 is TGTGCCAGCAGTTACGATGGGACAGGGTTTCAGCCCCAGCATTTT. Residues: CASSYDGTGFQPQHF.